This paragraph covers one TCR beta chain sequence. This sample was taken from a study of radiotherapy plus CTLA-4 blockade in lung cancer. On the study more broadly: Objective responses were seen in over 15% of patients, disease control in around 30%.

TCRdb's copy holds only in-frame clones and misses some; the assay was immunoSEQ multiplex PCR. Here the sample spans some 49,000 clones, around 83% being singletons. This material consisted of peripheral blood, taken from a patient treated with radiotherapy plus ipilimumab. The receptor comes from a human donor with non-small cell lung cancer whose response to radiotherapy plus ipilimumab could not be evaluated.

CDR3 DNA: TGTGCCAGCAGTTTGGGGCTGGGCAATGAGCAGTTCTTC. It encodes CASSLGLGNEQFF. V usage is TRBV6-6 and J usage is TRBJ2-1, with a tentative D call TRBD1 (5 bases). Trimming removed 4 bases at V and 6 bases at J, with 10 bases between. The CDR3 spans 13 residues. CDR1 is MNHNY, CDR2 SVGAGI, per germline (reference sequence).